The 8 T cell receptor beta chains given below trace back to one sample, sequenced in a study of blood T cell repertoires in COVID-19. The data were produced by immunoSEQ multiplex PCR, yet TCRdb's version contains in-frame clones alone and is incomplete. The sample includes about 59,000 clones, around 92% of them seen just once. Sequenced material: peripheral blood. The receptor source for this set is a human donor in a cohort sampled during active COVID-19.

The genes are TRBV28 and TRBJ2-7, with a tentative D call TRBD2 (6 bases). The CDR3 consists of 16 residues. The germline CDR1 and CDR2 sequences are MDHEN and SYDVKM. Trimming took off 7 bases at V and 3 bases at J, with 22 bases between the two ends. The CDR3 DNA reads TGTGCCAGCACCCCCTCCGGGGTAGCGGCGCGCTACGAGCAGTACTTC. Translating it yields CASTPSGVAARYEQYF.

The genes are TRBV29-1 and TRBJ1-6, with TRBD1 matching over 7 bases. With 2 bases clipped from V and 5 bases from J, the junction kept 6 bases outside the gene matches. This CDR3 has 15 residues. Per germline, CDR1 SQVTM and CDR2 ANQGSEA. The CDR3 nucleotides read TGCAGCGTTGAACCGACAGGGTCGGATAATTCACCCCTCCACTTT. It encodes CSVEPTGSDNSPLHF.

CDR3 protein: CATSDPLGANYGYTF. Written as DNA, the CDR3 is TGTGCCACCAGTGACCCCTTGGGAGCTAACTATGGCTACACCTTC. The V and J genes are TRBV24-1 and TRBJ1-2; D ambiguous. Germline CDR1 and CDR2: KGHDR and SFDVKD. CDR3 size: 15 residues. The germline V and J ends were trimmed by 4 bases and 0 bases, with 11 bases remaining between them.

The chain recombines TRBV5-1 with TRBJ2-5; D is unclear. CDR3 length: 13 residues. Per the germline V gene, CDR1 is SGHRS and CDR2 is YFSETQ. Trimming removed 2 bases at V and 4 bases at J, with 9 bases between. The CDR3 region is CASSFGPLETQYF. CDR3 DNA: TGCGCCAGCAGCTTTGGGCCTTTAGAGACCCAGTACTTC.

This clone was recorded only once. The chain joins TRBV6-6 to TRBJ1-5; D unclear. The CDR3 covers 12 residues. Trimming stripped 2 bases from V and 5 bases from J, with 4 bases between. The germline gives CDR1 MNHNY, CDR2 SVGAGI (reference sequence). This CDR3 is CASSYEDQPQHF. The CDR3 DNA sequence: TGTGCCAGCAGTTACGAGGATCAGCCCCAGCATTTT.

The chain employs TRBV9 and TRBJ2-1; maybe TRBD2 (6 bases). CDR3 length: 15 residues. The ends were cut back, 2 bases at V and 3 bases at J, with 12 bases in the middle. Germline loops: CDR1 SGDLS, CDR2 YYNGEE. CDR3: CASSVEGGFYNEQFF. In nucleotides, the CDR3 is TGTGCCAGCAGCGTTGAGGGAGGTTTCTACAATGAGCAGTTCTTC.

The V gene is TRBV4-3, the J gene TRBJ2-7; 8 bases match TRBD2. Unmatched junction bases numbered 5, after V lost 1 base and J lost 0 bases. The CDR3 totals 16 residues. CDR1 LGHNA and CDR2 YSLEER come from the germline V gene. The CDR3 loop reads CASSQARRGDSYEQYF. The CDR3 nucleotides are TGCGCCAGCAGCCAAGCTCGGCGGGGGGACTCCTACGAGCAGTACTTC.

This sequence joins TRBV9 and TRBJ1-1; 11 positions agree with TRBD1. CDR3 length equals 15 residues. After removal of 2 bases from V and 4 bases from J, the junction contained 4 bases not matched to a gene. Germline V lookup: CDR1 SGDLS, CDR2 YYNGEE. CDR3 in amino acids: CASSVTGTGGTEAFF. In nucleotides, the CDR3 is TGTGCCAGCAGCGTCACCGGGACAGGGGGCACTGAAGCTTTCTTT.